This TCR beta chain emerged from a study of beta chain features in type 1 diabetes. Study overall: Healthy donors resembled patients in age, gender and cell yields.

The whole isolated RNA underwent reverse transcription, so sequencing captured expressed TCRB transcripts. Assay used: immunoSEQ multiplex PCR; TCRdb lists only in-frame clones, some missing. The table lists about 900,000 clones, under 20% of them singletons. Trimming removed 2 bases from V and 4 bases from J, with 7 bases in between. The CDR3 loop spans 13 amino acids. Per the germline V gene, CDR1 is SEHNR and CDR2 is FQNEAQ (reference sequence). The sequenced material came from naive CD4+ T cells from blood. This clonotype was sampled from a woman aged 18-30 years in good health. This sequence joins TRBV7-9 and TRBJ2-3; D uncertain. CDR3 DNA: TGTGCCAGCAGCTTACCTGGAGCAGATACGCAGTATTTT. Amino acids: CASSLPGADTQYF.